This T cell receptor (beta chain) is from a study of shared clonotypes between healthy human individuals. General study results and limits: Memory subsets had estimated richness that was generally smaller than that of naive subsets.

This clone appeared once. Its antigen is currently unknown. Naive CD8 cells, CD45RO-negative and positively selected for CCR7, excluded terminally differentiated effector memory CD45RA+ cells. HIV-negative, healthy adults without recent acute infections or vaccinations were the donors. Deep-level assay runs were performed. Measured with immunoSEQ multiplex PCR; TCRdb has only the in-frame clones, and not every one. The data hold about 1.9 million clones, with just over 90% observed a single time. V was clipped by 4 bases and J by 5 bases, with 14 bases between them. This CDR3 region has 14 residues. CDR1 MNHEY and CDR2 SVGAGI come from the germline V gene.

The receptor was isolated from a man between 18 and 29 years old in good health. Some clones in this sample may be carry-over from other donors' samples. The chain is built from TRBV6-5 and TRBJ1-1; D unclear. Sequenced: naive CD8+ T cells from PBMCs. The CDR3 reads CASSSIELGTEAFF. The CDR3 nucleotides read TGTGCCAGCAGTTCCATCGAACTAGGGACTGAAGCTTTCTTT.